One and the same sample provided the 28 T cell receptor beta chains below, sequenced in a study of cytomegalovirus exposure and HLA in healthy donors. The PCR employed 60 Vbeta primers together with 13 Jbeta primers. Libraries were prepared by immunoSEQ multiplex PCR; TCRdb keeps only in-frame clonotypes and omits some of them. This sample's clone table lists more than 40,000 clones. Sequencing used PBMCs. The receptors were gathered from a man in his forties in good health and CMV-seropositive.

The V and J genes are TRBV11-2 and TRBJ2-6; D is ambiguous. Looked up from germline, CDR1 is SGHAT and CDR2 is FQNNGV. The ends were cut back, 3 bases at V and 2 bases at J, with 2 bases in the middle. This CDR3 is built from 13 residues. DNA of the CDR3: TGTGCCAGCAGCTTCGCTGGGGCCAACGTCCTGACTTTC. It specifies CASSFAGANVLTF.

In DNA form, the CDR3 reads TGTGCCAGCAGTGACGGGACAGGGACACGAGAGCAGTTCTTC. As protein: CASSDGTGTREQFF. The rearrangement joins TRBV2 to TRBJ2-1, with 9 bases lining up with TRBD1. The CDR3 consists of 14 residues. V lost 3 bases, J lost 10 bases, and 7 bases stayed unmatched. CDR1 and CDR2 from the germline V gene are SNHLY and FYNNEI.

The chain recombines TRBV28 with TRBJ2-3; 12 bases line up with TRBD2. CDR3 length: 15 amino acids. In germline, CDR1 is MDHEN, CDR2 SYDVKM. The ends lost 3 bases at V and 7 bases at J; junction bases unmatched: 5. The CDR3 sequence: CASSFSSGGVHTQYF. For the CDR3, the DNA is TGTGCCAGCAGTTTCTCTAGCGGGGGGGTGCATACGCAGTATTTT.

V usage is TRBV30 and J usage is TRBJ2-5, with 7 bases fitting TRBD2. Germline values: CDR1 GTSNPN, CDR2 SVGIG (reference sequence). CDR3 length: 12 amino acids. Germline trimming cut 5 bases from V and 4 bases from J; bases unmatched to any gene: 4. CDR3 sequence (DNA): TGTGCCTGGGCTGGCGGGGGAGAGACCCAGTACTTC. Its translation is CAWAGGGETQYF. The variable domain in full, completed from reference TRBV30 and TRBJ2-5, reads SQTIHQWPATLVQPVGSPLSLECTVEGTSNPNLYWYRQAAGRGLQLLFYSVGIGQISSEVPQNLSASRPQDRQFILSSKKLLLSDSGFYLCAWAGGGETQYFGPGTRLLVL.

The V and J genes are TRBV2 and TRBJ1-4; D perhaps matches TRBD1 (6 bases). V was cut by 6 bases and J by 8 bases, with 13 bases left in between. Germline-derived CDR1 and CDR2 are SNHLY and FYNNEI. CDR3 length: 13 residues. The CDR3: CASRTGWVEKLFF. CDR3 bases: TGTGCCAGCAGAACAGGGTGGGTCGAAAAACTGTTTTTT.

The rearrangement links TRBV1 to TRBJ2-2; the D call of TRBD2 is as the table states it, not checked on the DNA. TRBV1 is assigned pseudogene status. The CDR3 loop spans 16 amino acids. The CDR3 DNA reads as TGCACCAGCAGCCAAGATCCCGAGTCGAACACCGGGGAGCTGTTTTTT. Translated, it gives CTSSQDPESNTGELFF.

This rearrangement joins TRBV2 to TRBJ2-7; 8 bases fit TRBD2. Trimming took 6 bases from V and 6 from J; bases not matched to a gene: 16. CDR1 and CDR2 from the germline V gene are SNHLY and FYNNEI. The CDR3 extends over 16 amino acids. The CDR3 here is CASSKTSGGSSVEQYF. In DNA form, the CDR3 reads TGTGCCAGCAGCAAAACTAGCGGAGGGAGCTCGGTCGAGCAGTACTTC.

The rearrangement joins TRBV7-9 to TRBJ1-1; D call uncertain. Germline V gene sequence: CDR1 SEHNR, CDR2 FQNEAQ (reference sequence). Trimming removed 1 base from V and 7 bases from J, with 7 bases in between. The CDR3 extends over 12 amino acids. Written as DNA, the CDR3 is TGTGCCAGCAGCTTAGAACCGGGTGAAGCTTTCTTT. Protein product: CASSLEPGEAFF.

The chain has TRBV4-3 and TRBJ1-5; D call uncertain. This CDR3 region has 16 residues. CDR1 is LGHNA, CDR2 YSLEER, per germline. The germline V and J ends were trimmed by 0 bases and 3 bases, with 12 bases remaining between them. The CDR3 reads CASSQDMTDYNQPQHF. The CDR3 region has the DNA TGCGCCAGCAGCCAAGATATGACTGACTACAATCAGCCCCAGCATTTT.

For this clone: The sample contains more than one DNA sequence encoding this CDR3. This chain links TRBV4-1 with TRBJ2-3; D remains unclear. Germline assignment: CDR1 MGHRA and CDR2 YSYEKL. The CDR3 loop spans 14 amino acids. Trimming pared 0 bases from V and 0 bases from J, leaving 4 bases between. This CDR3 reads CASSQEASTDTQYF. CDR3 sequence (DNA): TGCGCCAGCAGCCAAGAAGCAAGCACAGATACGCAGTATTTT.

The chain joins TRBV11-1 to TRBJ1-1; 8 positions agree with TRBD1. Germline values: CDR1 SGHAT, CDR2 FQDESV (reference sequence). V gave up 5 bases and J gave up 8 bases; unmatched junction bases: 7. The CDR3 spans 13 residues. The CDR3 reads CASSRDRLTEAFF. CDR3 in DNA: TGTGCCAGCAGCCGGGACAGGCTAACCGAAGCTTTCTTT. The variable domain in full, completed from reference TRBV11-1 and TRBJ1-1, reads EAEVAQSPRYKITEKSQAVAFWCDPISGHATLYWYRQILGQGPELLVQFQDESVVDDSQLPKDRFSAERLKGVDSTLKIQPAELGDSAMYLCASSRDRLTEAFFGQGTRLTVV.

DNA of the CDR3: TGTGCCAGCAGCTCCCGGGAGGGGGATACGCAGTATTTT. It codes for CASSSREGDTQYF. The rearrangement joins TRBV7-6 to TRBJ2-3; 8 positions agree with TRBD2. The trim removed 4 bases at V and 6 bases at J, leaving 3 bases unmatched. In germline, CDR1 is SGHVS, CDR2 FNYEAQ. This CDR3 has 13 amino acids. Full variable domain (missing parts from reference TRBV7-6 and TRBJ2-3): GAGVSQSPRYKVTKRGQDVALRCDPISGHVSLYWYRQALGQGPEFLTYFNYEAQQDKSGLPNDRFSAERPEGSISTLTIQRTEQRDSAMYRCASSSREGDTQYFGPGTRLTVL.

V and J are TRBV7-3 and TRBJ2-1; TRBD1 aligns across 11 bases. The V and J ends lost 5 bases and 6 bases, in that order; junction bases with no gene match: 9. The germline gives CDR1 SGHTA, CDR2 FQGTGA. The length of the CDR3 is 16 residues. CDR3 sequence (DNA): TGTGCCAGCAGCCCCGCCCCCGGGACAGGGGGCAATGAGCAGTTCTTC. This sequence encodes CASSPAPGTGGNEQFF. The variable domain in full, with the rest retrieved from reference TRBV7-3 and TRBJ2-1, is GAGVSQTPSNKVTEKGKYVELRCDPISGHTALYWYRQSLGQGPEFLIYFQGTGAADDSGLPNDRFFAVRPEGSVSTLKIQRTERGDSAVYLCASSPAPGTGGNEQFFGPGTRLTVL.

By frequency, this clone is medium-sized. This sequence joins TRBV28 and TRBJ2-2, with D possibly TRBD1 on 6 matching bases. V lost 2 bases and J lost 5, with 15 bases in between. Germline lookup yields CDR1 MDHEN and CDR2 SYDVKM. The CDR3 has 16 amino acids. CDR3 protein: CASSLVSDSGTGELFF. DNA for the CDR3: TGTGCCAGCAGTTTAGTTTCGGACAGTGGAACCGGGGAGCTGTTTTTT.

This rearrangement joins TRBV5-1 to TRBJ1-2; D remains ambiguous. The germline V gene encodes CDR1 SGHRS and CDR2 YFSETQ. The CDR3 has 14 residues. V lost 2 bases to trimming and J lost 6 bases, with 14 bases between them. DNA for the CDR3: TGCGCCAGCAGCTTCCGGGAAAGGGCCGATGGCTACACCTTC. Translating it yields CASSFRERADGYTF.

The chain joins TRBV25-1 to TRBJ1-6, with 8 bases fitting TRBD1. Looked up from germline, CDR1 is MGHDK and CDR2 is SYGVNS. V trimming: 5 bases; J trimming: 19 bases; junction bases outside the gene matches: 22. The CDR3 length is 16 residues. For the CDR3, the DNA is TGTGCCAGCAGTCCCGGGACAGGCCAGGGCTGGGTCCCCTCTCACTTT. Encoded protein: CASSPGTGQGWVPSHF.

In DNA form, the CDR3 reads TGTGCTACTTCTGGGGACAGGGTACGGGGTGGCTACACCTTC. Translating gives CATSGDRVRGGYTF. The chain has TRBV6-5 and TRBJ1-2; 9 nucleotides align to TRBD1. The germline gives CDR1 MNHEY, CDR2 SVGAGI. The CDR3 consists of 14 residues.

The CDR3 DNA follows: TGTGCCAGCAGCCCTAGTAGCGTGAGCTCCTACGAGCAGTACTTC. Translation: CASSPSSVSSYEQYF. The gene calls are TRBV11-2 and TRBJ2-7, with TRBD2 as a possible D gene (5 bases). The germline CDR1 and CDR2 sequences are SGHAT and FQNNGV. CDR3 length: 15 residues. Deletions cut 5 bases from V and 0 bases from J, with 14 bases between.

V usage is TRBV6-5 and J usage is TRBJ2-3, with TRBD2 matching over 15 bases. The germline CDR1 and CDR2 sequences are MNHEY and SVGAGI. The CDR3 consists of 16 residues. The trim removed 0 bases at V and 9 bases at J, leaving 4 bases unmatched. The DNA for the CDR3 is TGTGCCAGCAGTTACTCCGGGACTAGCGGGGGGTTGACGCAGTATTTT. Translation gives CASSYSGTSGGLTQYF.

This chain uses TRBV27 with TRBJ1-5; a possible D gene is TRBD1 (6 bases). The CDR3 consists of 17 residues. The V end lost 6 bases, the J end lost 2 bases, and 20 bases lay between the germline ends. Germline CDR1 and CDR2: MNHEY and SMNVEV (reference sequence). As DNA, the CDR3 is TGTGCCAGCAGCCCTCGAGGGGGGGGGCAAGGCAATCAGCCCCAGCATTTT. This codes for CASSPRGGGQGNQPQHF.

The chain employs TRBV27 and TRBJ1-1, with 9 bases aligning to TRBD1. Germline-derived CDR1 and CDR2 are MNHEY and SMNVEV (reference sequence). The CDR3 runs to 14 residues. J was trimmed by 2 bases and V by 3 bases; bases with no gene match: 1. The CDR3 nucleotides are TGTGCCAGCAGTTTGACAGGGGGAAACACTGAAGCTTTCTTT. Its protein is CASSLTGGNTEAFF.

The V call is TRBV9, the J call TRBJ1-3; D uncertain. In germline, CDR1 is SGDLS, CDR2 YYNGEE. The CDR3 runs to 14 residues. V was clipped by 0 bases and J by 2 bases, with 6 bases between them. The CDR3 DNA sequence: TGTGCCAGCAGCGTAGAGCTCGCTGGAAACACCATATATTTT. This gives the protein CASSVELAGNTIYF.

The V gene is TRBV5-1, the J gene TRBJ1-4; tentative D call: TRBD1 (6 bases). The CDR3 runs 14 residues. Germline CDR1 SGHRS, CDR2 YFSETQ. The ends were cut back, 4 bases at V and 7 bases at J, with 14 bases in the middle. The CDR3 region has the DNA TGCGCCAGCAGCCCTTACGCGGACAGTGAAAAACTGTTTTTT. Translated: CASSPYADSEKLFF.

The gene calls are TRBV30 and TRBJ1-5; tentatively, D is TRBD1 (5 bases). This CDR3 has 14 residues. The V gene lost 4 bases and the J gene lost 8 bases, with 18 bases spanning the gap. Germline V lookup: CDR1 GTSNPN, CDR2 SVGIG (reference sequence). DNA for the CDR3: TGTGCCTGGAAAAGGGGCTTGCCATGGGAGCCCCAGCATTTT. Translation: CAWKRGLPWEPQHF.

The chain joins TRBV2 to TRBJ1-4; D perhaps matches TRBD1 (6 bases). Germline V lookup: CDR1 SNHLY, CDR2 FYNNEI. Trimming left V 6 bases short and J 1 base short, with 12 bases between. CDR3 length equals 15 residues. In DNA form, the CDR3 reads TGTGCCAGCAGGAATTCAGGGGTAACTAATGAAAAACTGTTTTTT. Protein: CASRNSGVTNEKLFF.

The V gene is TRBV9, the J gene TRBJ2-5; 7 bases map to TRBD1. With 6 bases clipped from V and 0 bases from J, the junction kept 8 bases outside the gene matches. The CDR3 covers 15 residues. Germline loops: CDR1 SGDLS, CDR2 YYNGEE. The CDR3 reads CASTLTGSDQETQYF. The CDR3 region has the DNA TGTGCCAGCACCCTGACAGGGTCGGACCAAGAGACCCAGTACTTC.

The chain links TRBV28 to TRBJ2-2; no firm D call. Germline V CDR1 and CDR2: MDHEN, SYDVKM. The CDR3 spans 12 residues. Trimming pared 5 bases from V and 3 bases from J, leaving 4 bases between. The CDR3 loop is CASSRDTGELFF. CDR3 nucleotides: TGTGCCAGCAGTCGAGACACCGGGGAGCTGTTTTTT.

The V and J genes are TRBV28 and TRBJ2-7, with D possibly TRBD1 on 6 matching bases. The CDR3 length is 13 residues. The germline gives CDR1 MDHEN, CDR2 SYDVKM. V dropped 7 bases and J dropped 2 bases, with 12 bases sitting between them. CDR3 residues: CASTSGETYEQYF. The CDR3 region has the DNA TGTGCCAGCACATCAGGGGAAACCTACGAGCAGTACTTC.